This T cell receptor beta chain was recovered during a study of blood T cell repertoires in COVID-19 (dated by TCRdb to 2020 to 2022). Concerning the study at large: Collaborator samples came from the United States, Italy and Spain and covered acute and convalescent phases of COVID-19. The sample metadata nearly always contained a de-identified subject ID, COVID-19 status, age in years and sex. The repertoires were released in a freely available public database meant as a resource for research on the immune response to SARS-CoV-2. Where available, HLA class I and class II types were obtained from metadata supplied by the sample provider rather than from assay-based typing. The samples were drawn from two sources: the first 160 participants of the ongoing ImmuneRACE study, and 950 to 1,500 subjects contributed by 6 global collaborators. Deeply sampled blood TCRbeta repertoires from subjects exposed to, actively infected with, or recovered from COVID-19 were included in the dataset. The prospective study material was composed of cDNA or gDNA derived from T cells, B-cell-depleted T cells, or PBMCs.

In regard to this clone: Its binding antigen is unknown. Base qualities are not recorded, but no much larger clone differs from it by a single base.

CDR3 length: 13 amino acids, cysteine to phenylalanine. Only CDR3 DNA is held: 39 bases, read in frame from base 1. After removal of 4 bases from V and 8 bases from J, the junction retains 7 bases not matched to a gene. Looking up the germline V gene yields CDR1 SGHRS and CDR2 YFSETQ. Whole blood was collected in K2EDTA tubes by collaborating institutions according to the institutions' own protocols. For TCRbeta analysis, collaborators shipped samples as frozen whole blood, isolated PBMCs, or DNA extracted from either of those sample types. TCRbeta CDR3 regions were amplified from genomic DNA by means of the immunoSEQ Assay, a bias-controlled multiplex PCR. The study's processing was this. Nucleated cell counts per sample were estimated from amplification of reference gene primers within the assay. Sequence reads were collapsed and filtered to measure the absolute abundance of every unique TCRbeta CDR3 rearrangement. For each sample, productive Simpson clonality was calculated by taking the square root of Simpson's diversity index across productive rearrangements. TCRdb's version of the immuneACCESS table is confined to in-frame rearrangements and falls short of the full clone set. An unresolved V gene accounts for under half of the shortfall where checked; the remainder is of unknown origin. V and J calls and clone size are given by that table; D and trimming were obtained from the DNA. The sample table contains 90,000 to 130,000 clones; only one count was recorded for 82% of them. Approximately 7.9% of the sample rests with the top ten.

General study outcomes and caveats: The amount of clinical and demographic metadata varied by source and participant and was provided uncurated.

The specimen was peripheral blood. This TCR came from a man aged 65 to 85 with acute or convalescent COVID-19. The sequence links TRBV5-1 to TRBJ1-2; 8 central nucleotides agree with TRBD1. The nucleotides are TGCGCCAGCAGCCACGGACAGGGTGAAGGCTACACCTTC. This encodes CASSHGQGEGYTF.